The 23 T cell receptor beta chains below all came from one sample that was sequenced in a study of radiation and T cells in renal cell carcinoma. The assay was immunoSEQ multiplex PCR, and TCRdb's table has in-frame clones only and misses some. The repertoire holds about 49,000 clones, with approximately 80% as singletons. The time point denotes: blood 2 weeks post-SBRT. Treatment of the sample: 15 Gy SBRT to primary tumor, nephrectomy 4 weeks later. The sample in question was blood, obtained from a patient whose treatment included radiotherapy and nephrectomy. The receptor set was obtained from a woman between 65 and 79 years old with renal cell carcinoma.

This chain links TRBV5-5 with TRBJ2-2; possibly TRBD1 for D (6 bases). This CDR3 comprises 14 residues. V was clipped by 4 bases and J by 3 bases, with 10 bases between them. In germline, CDR1 is SGHKS, CDR2 YYEKEE (reference sequence). The chain's CDR3 is CASSLGQHTGELFF. The CDR3 region has the DNA TGTGCCAGCAGCCTGGGACAACACACCGGGGAGCTGTTTTTT.

The V and J genes are TRBV5-5 and TRBJ2-5, with a weak D call TRBD2 (5 bases). This CDR3 contains 14 residues. Trimming took off 1 base at V and 5 bases at J, with 12 bases between the two ends. CDR1 is SGHKS and CDR2 is YYEKEE in the germline V gene (reference sequence). The DNA of the CDR3 is TGTGCCAGCAGCTTGCCCGGGGTCGGGGAGACCCAGTACTTC. Its translation is CASSLPGVGETQYF.

The rearrangement links TRBV27 to TRBJ1-4; D may be TRBD1 (6 bases). The germline gives CDR1 MNHEY, CDR2 SMNVEV (reference sequence). The V gene lost 3 bases and the J gene lost 3 bases, with 11 bases spanning the gap. This CDR3 has 15 amino acids. The CDR3 loop reads CASSLGGRSNEKLFF. In DNA, the CDR3 is TGTGCCAGCAGTTTGGGGGGCCGGTCTAATGAAAAACTGTTTTTT.

The chain recombines TRBV27 with TRBJ1-1; a weak D match, TRBD1 (5 bases). The V and J ends lost 3 bases and 6 bases respectively, with 5 bases between them. Germline assignment: CDR1 MNHEY and CDR2 SMNVEV (reference sequence). The CDR3 is 11 residues long. CDR3: CASSLGAEAFF. In DNA form, the CDR3 reads TGTGCCAGCAGTTTGGGGGCTGAAGCTTTCTTT.

The chain is built from TRBV2 and TRBJ2-5; D unresolved. This CDR3 is built from 10 residues. Germline-derived CDR1 and CDR2 are SNHLY and FYNNEI. Trimming cost V 7 bases and J 4 bases, with 4 bases left between them. DNA of the CDR3: TGTGCCAGCACCCGAGAGACCCAGTACTTC. Amino acids: CASTRETQYF.

This chain uses TRBV5-1 with TRBJ1-2; no reliable D call. Deletions cut 0 bases from V and 6 bases from J, with 6 bases between. The CDR3 contains 12 residues. CDR1 and CDR2 from the germline V gene are SGHRS and YFSETQ. CDR3 loop: CASSLEGNGYTF. The CDR3 nucleotides are TGCGCCAGCAGCTTGGAAGGGAATGGCTACACCTTC.

CDR3 residues: CASSIGGRRNEQFF. The CDR3 DNA reads as TGTGCCAGTAGTATAGGAGGGAGGAGGAATGAGCAGTTCTTC. The chain is built from TRBV19 and TRBJ2-1, with D perhaps TRBD2 (6 bases). The CDR3 is 14 residues long. Trimming removed 1 base from V and 7 bases from J, with 11 bases in between. The germline V gene encodes CDR1 LNHDA and CDR2 SQIVND (reference sequence).

The genes are TRBV19 and TRBJ1-2, with D unclear. Trimming pared 6 bases from V and 8 bases from J, leaving 13 bases between. This CDR3 contains 12 residues. Germline CDR1 is LNHDA and CDR2 is SQIVND (reference sequence). The CDR3 region is CASSAGPGGYTF. In DNA, the CDR3 is TGTGCCAGTAGCGCCGGACCGGGCGGCTACACCTTC.

This clone was recorded at least ten times. In DNA form, the CDR3 reads TGTGCCAGCAGCCAAGGGTGGACAGGGAACTATGGCTACACCTTC. This translates into CASSQGWTGNYGYTF. The V gene is TRBV4-2, the J gene TRBJ1-2, with TRBD1 matching over 8 bases. J gave up 2 bases and V 1 base, and 3 bases lay outside the gene matches. The CDR3 is 15 amino acids. Looked up from germline, CDR1 is LGHNA and CDR2 is YNFKEQ.

The J gene is TRBJ2-1, the V gene TRBV2; 8 nucleotides match TRBD2. CDR1 SNHLY and CDR2 FYNNEI come from the germline V gene. V lost 3 bases to trimming and J lost 7 bases; unmatched junction nucleotides: 5. The CDR3 is 14 amino acids. The CDR3 reads CASSDSGGENEQFF. DNA of the CDR3: TGTGCCAGCAGTGATTCGGGAGGGGAAAATGAGCAGTTCTTC.

The gene calls are TRBV28 and TRBJ2-4; 12 bases line up with TRBD1. Trimming removed 5 bases from V and 6 bases from J; junction bases left unmatched: 5. CDR1 MDHEN and CDR2 SYDVKM come from the germline V gene. The CDR3 length is 15 residues. CDR3 sequence: CASSAGQGATNIQYF. Written as DNA, the CDR3 is TGTGCCAGCAGTGCGGGACAGGGGGCGACAAACATTCAGTACTTC.

J is TRBJ1-1 and V is TRBV7-8; weak D call: TRBD1 (5 bases). The V end was cut by 6 bases, the J end by 1 base, with 9 bases between. Germline-derived CDR1 and CDR2 are SGHVS and FQNEAQ. The CDR3 loop spans 13 amino acids. The CDR3 reads CASSIGGNTEAFF. The CDR3 DNA follows: TGTGCCAGCAGTATTGGGGGGAACACTGAAGCTTTCTTT.

The gene calls are TRBV4-2 and TRBJ1-2; D is undetermined. CDR3 size: 12 residues. The ends were cut back, 0 bases at V and 8 bases at J, with 7 bases in the middle. Looked up from germline, CDR1 is LGHNA and CDR2 is YNFKEQ. The CDR3: CASSQDRTGYTF. In DNA, the CDR3 is TGTGCCAGCAGCCAAGACAGGACGGGCTACACCTTC.

As concerns this clone: Compared with germline, one end of the junction differs, possibly owing to a read error. The genes are TRBV5-6 and TRBJ1-2; D not certain. Germline-derived CDR1 and CDR2 are SGHDT and YYEEEE. This CDR3 is built from 11 residues. As DNA, the CDR3 is TGTGCCAGCAGCCTCGACCAGTCTCGCGCCTTC. Translated: CASSLDQSRAF.

CDR3 protein: CASSPQQGASYGYTF. In DNA form, the CDR3 reads TGTGCCAGCAGCCCACAACAGGGGGCGAGTTATGGCTACACCTTC. The gene calls are TRBV12-1 and TRBJ1-2; TRBD1 is taken as the D call from the table, unchecked against the DNA. TRBV12-1 is labeled a pseudogene. CDR3 size: 15 residues.

This chain joins TRBV5-6 and TRBJ2-1; TRBD2 matches 10 bases. The CDR3 sequence is 17 residues long. The ends lost 0 bases at V and 7 bases at J; junction bases unmatched: 10. Germline CDR1 reads SGHDT; CDR2 reads YYEEEE. The CDR3 sequence is CASSLVPSGRAWNEQFF. CDR3 in DNA: TGTGCCAGCAGCTTGGTTCCCAGCGGGAGGGCCTGGAATGAGCAGTTCTTC.

The V gene is TRBV7-2, the J gene TRBJ1-5, with D uncertain. Germline-derived CDR1 and CDR2 are SGHTA and FQGNSA. The CDR3 runs 13 residues. Trimming removed 1 base from V and 5 bases from J, with 6 bases in between. CDR3 sequence reads: CASSLGWDQPQHF. CDR3 nucleotides: TGTGCCAGCAGCTTAGGCTGGGATCAGCCCCAGCATTTT.

This clone was observed a few times. This rearrangement joins TRBV27 to TRBJ2-6; D call uncertain. CDR1 and CDR2 from the germline V gene are MNHEY and SMNVEV (reference sequence). Between the trimmed V and J ends, which lost 3 bases and 2 bases, there was a span of 8 bases. The CDR3 length is 15 residues. Here the CDR3 DNA reads TGTGCCAGCAGTTTTCTGGGCACTGGGGCCAACGTCCTGACTTTC. Encoded protein: CASSFLGTGANVLTF.

The V call is TRBV6-5, the J call TRBJ1-1; D remains unclear. This CDR3 is 14 amino acids long. With 2 bases removed from V and 4 bases from J, the gap between germline ends came to 11 bases. The V gene's germline CDR1 is MNHEY and CDR2 SVGAGI. The CDR3 DNA reads TGTGCCAGCAGTTACACCGGCTGGGGCACTGAAGCTTTCTTT. As protein: CASSYTGWGTEAFF.

The V and J genes are TRBV7-2 and TRBJ2-2, with D possibly called TRBD1 or TRBD2 (5 bases each). The CDR3 length is 16 residues. The V gene's germline CDR1 is SGHTA and CDR2 FQGNSA. Between the trimmed V and J ends, which lost 3 bases and 6 bases, there was a span of 17 bases. The CDR3 DNA sequence: TGTGCCAGCAGCTTCGAAGGGACCGCAGACCCCGGGGAGCTGTTTTTT. Encoded protein: CASSFEGTADPGELFF.

This chain uses TRBV19 with TRBJ1-5; D unclear. The germline gives CDR1 LNHDA, CDR2 SQIVND (reference sequence). V was shortened by 2 bases and J by 0 bases, with 8 bases between the two germline ends. The CDR3 runs to 15 residues. The CDR3 sequence is CASSISQYSNQPQHF. The CDR3 nucleotides are TGTGCCAGTAGTATAAGTCAGTATAGCAATCAGCCCCAGCATTTT.

A single count supports this clone. The genes are TRBV4-3 and TRBJ2-7, with 11 bases that match TRBD2. This CDR3 has 15 amino acids. CDR1 is LGHNA, CDR2 YSLEER, per germline. V dropped 4 bases and J dropped 3; count of bases not matched to a gene: 5. The CDR3: CASSPGLAEVYEQYF. CDR3 DNA: TGCGCCAGCAGCCCGGGACTAGCGGAAGTCTACGAGCAGTACTTC.

This chain links TRBV19 with TRBJ2-2, with a weak D call TRBD1 (6 bases). Trimming left V 6 bases short and J 6 bases short, with 11 bases between. The CDR3 sequence is 13 residues long. The V gene's germline CDR1 is LNHDA and CDR2 SQIVND (reference sequence). The CDR3 DNA reads as TGTGCCAGTAGCACAGGGTCGGCCGGGGAGCTGTTTTTT. Encoded protein: CASSTGSAGELFF.